These 13 T cell receptor beta chains originate from one sample sequenced in a study of T cell responses to AZD1222 COVID-19 vaccine. The assay was immunoSEQ multiplex PCR, and TCRdb's table has in-frame clones only and misses some. The sample includes about 150,000 clones, about 92% of them seen just once. Sequencing used peripheral blood, obtained 28 days after the second AZD1222 dose. Receptors originate from an adult who received the AZD1222 COVID-19 vaccine.

V and J are TRBV29-1 and TRBJ2-1; 11 bases are a match to TRBD2. V dropped 3 bases and J dropped 3; count of bases not matched to a gene: 4. CDR1 and CDR2 from the germline V gene are SQVTM and ANQGSEA. This CDR3 has 15 amino acids. The CDR3 region has the DNA TGCAGCGTTGACCCCACTAGCGGGAGCTACAATGAGCAGTTCTTC. Translation: CSVDPTSGSYNEQFF.

The V call is TRBV27, the J call TRBJ1-5, with D tentatively TRBD1 (6 bases). The germline gives CDR1 MNHEY, CDR2 SMNVEV (reference sequence). The ends were cut back, 5 bases at V and 6 bases at J, with 20 bases in the middle. This CDR3 is 16 amino acids long. In DNA form, the CDR3 reads TGTGCCAGCAGTCCGCCGGGGACCCAGGGGAGTCAGCCCCAGCATTTT. This sequence encodes CASSPPGTQGSQPQHF.

The chain is built from TRBV25-1 and TRBJ2-1; 8 bases are a match to TRBD1. Germline V gene sequence: CDR1 MGHDK, CDR2 SYGVNS. CDR3 length: 15 residues. Trimming removed 5 bases from V and 0 bases from J; junction bases left unmatched: 3. CDR3 loop: CASSHDRGSYNEQFF. CDR3 in DNA: TGTGCCAGCAGTCATGACAGGGGCTCCTACAATGAGCAGTTCTTC. Combining the CDR3 with reference TRBV25-1 and TRBJ2-1 gives the whole variable domain EADIYQTPRYLVIGTGKKITLECSQTMGHDKMYWYQQDPGMELHLIHYSYGVNSTEKGDLSSESTVSRIRTEHFPLTLESARPSHTSQYLCASSHDRGSYNEQFFGPGTRLTVL.

This clone was recorded once. CDR3 nucleotides: TGTGCCAGCAGCCCGCTACCCCAGAGGGTCACTGAAGCTTTCTTT. This codes for CASSPLPQRVTEAFF. This chain uses TRBV5-4 with TRBJ1-1, with D unclear. Between the trimmed V and J ends, which lost 4 bases and 4 bases, there was a span of 17 bases. Germline values: CDR1 SGHNT, CDR2 YYREEE (reference sequence). This CDR3 spans 15 amino acids.

V usage is TRBV2 and J usage is TRBJ2-3; tentative D call: TRBD2 (6 bases). With 2 bases removed from V and 4 bases from J, the gap between germline ends came to 13 bases. The germline CDR1 and CDR2 sequences are SNHLY and FYNNEI. The CDR3 is made up of 15 amino acids. CDR3 bases: TGTGCCAGCAGTGAATTCGGGAGTAGCGCAGATACGCAGTATTTT. Translation gives CASSEFGSSADTQYF.

This clone was found once. The V call is TRBV6-5, the J call TRBJ1-4; 9 bases are shared with TRBD1. Per the germline V gene, CDR1 is MNHEY and CDR2 is SVGAGI. V lost 6 bases to trimming and J lost 7 bases; unmatched junction nucleotides: 3. CDR3 size: 13 residues. CDR3 in amino acids: CASRTGGGEKLFF. The CDR3 nucleotides read TGTGCCAGCAGAACAGGGGGCGGTGAAAAACTGTTTTTT.

The rearrangement links TRBV21-1 to TRBJ1-3. TRBV21-1 is a documented pseudogene. CDR3 size: 13 residues. CDR3 in DNA: TGTGCCAGCAGCAGGGGGTCTGGAAACACCATATATTTT. It translates to CASSRGSGNTIYF.

The rearrangement links TRBV5-6 to TRBJ1-2; the match to TRBD1 covers 7 bases. V shed 0 bases and J 7 bases; nucleotides not matched to a gene: 3. The CDR3 contains 13 residues. The germline V gene encodes CDR1 SGHDT and CDR2 YYEEEE. In nucleotides, the CDR3 is TGTGCCAGCAGCTTGGGACAGGGTTTTGGCTACACCTTC. This codes for CASSLGQGFGYTF.

This sequence joins TRBV21-1 and TRBJ2-5; TRBD2 was called by the table and not checked on the DNA. TRBV21-1 is noted as a pseudogene. The CDR3 has 14 amino acids. CDR3 sequence: CASSKSISGPLKYF. The CDR3 nucleotides are TGTGCCAGCAGCAAATCTATTAGCGGGCCGTTGAAGTACTTC.

This clone appeared a few times. The chain is built from TRBV6-5 and TRBJ2-5; 7 positions match TRBD1. The germline CDR1 and CDR2 sequences are MNHEY and SVGAGI. V lost 5 bases and J lost 4; bases outside the gene matches: 7. This CDR3 has 14 amino acids. The CDR3 coding sequence is TGTGCCAGCAGTACCTTTCCAGGGGGAGAGACCCAGTACTTC. This sequence encodes CASSTFPGGETQYF.

This chain links TRBV7-3 with TRBJ1-2; 7 bases line up with TRBD1. CDR1 and CDR2 from the germline V gene are SGHTA and FQGTGA. The CDR3 is 14 amino acids. J gave up 8 bases and V 2 bases, and 8 bases lay outside the gene matches. CDR3 amino acids: CASSLASGGWGYTF. CDR3 DNA sequence: TGTGCCAGCAGCTTAGCCTCAGGGGGATGGGGCTACACCTTC.

This clone was observed a single time. This sequence joins TRBV5-1 and TRBJ2-2, with D uncertain. This CDR3 region has 16 residues. The germline V gene has CDR1 SGHRS and CDR2 YFSETQ. Between the trimmed V and J ends, which lost 5 bases and 1 base, there was a span of 15 bases. CDR3 loop: CASSSGLPGNTGELFF. Written as DNA, the CDR3 is TGCGCCAGCAGTAGTGGGCTCCCGGGGAACACCGGGGAGCTGTTTTTT.

The chain employs TRBV9 and TRBJ2-7; unclear D gene. CDR3 length: 11 residues. The V gene's germline CDR1 is SGDLS and CDR2 YYNGEE. Trimming stripped 0 bases from V and 5 bases from J, with 3 bases between. The CDR3 coding sequence is TGTGCCAGCAGCGTAGAGGACGAGCAGTACTTC. It encodes CASSVEDEQYF. Combining the CDR3 with reference TRBV9 and TRBJ2-7 gives the whole variable domain DSGVTQTPKHLITATGQRVTLRCSPRSGDLSVYWYQQSLDQGLQFLIQYYNGEERAKGNILERFSAQQFPDLHSELNLSSLELGDSALYFCASSVEDEQYFGPGTRLTVT.